This is a list of T cell receptor beta chains from one sample in a study of blood T cell repertoires in COVID-19. Method: immunoSEQ multiplex PCR; TCRdb's copy keeps in-frame clones and lacks some. This sample carries under 150,000 clones, approximately 73% of them seen once, and the ten largest clones take roughly 4.3%. Sequenced input: peripheral blood. The receptor set was obtained from a man in his sixties with acute or convalescent COVID-19. Each CDR3 is given with its conserved first and last residue. A D gene is named only where the DNA matches it firmly. Clone sizes are given selectively: once, few, many, or a class where the clone is expanded.

>TRBJ2-5|TRBV19|15|-|-
CASSAVGGSQETQYF
TGTGCCAGTAGTGCGGTTGGGGGCTCCCAAGAGACCCAGTACTTC
>TRBJ2-7|TRBV6-5|15|TRBD1|-
CASSTNRDRAYEQYF
TGTGCCAGCAGTACCAACCGGGACAGGGCTTACGAGCAGTACTTC
>TRBJ2-2|TRBV28|15|-|-
CASSLPGTNTGELFF
TGTGCCAGCAGTTTACCCGGGACGAACACCGGGGAGCTGTTTTTT
>TRBJ2-1|TRBV5-1|17|-|once
CASSGSWAGFPPNEQFF
TGCGCCAGCAGCGGTTCTTGGGCGGGTTTTCCTCCCAATGAGCAGTTCTTC
>TRBJ2-6|TRBV29-1|19|-|-
CSVVWSYQGSSSGANVLTF
TGCAGCGTTGTTTGGTCTTATCAGGGTTCATCCTCTGGGGCCAACGTCCTGACTTTC
>TRBJ2-1|TRBV5-1|13|TRBD1|-
CASRLTGDNEQFF
TGCGCCAGCAGACTTACAGGGGACAATGAGCAGTTCTTC
>TRBJ1-2|TRBV18|15|TRBD1|-
CASSPGTGGHYGYTF
TGTGCCAGCTCCCCCGGGACAGGGGGTCACTATGGCTACACCTTC
>TRBJ1-1|TRBV16|14|-|-
CASSPRQEGTEAFF
TGTGCCAGCAGCCCGCGGCAGGAGGGCACTGAAGCTTTCTTT
>TRBJ1-1|TRBV10-3|15|-|-
CAISEGGGARTEAFF
TGTGCCATCAGTGAAGGTGGGGGCGCCCGGACTGAAGCTTTCTTT
>TRBJ2-5|TRBV28|14|TRBD1|few
CASSKRQGRETQYF
TGTGCCAGCAGTAAACGACAGGGTAGGGAGACCCAGTACTTC
>TRBJ1-1|TRBV11-3|14|-|-
CASSDDSLNTEAFF
TGTGCCAGCAGCGACGACAGTCTGAACACTGAAGCTTTCTTT
>TRBJ1-1|TRBV6-5|13|-|-
CASSYNRAAEAFF
TGTGCCAGCAGTTACAACAGGGCCGCTGAAGCTTTCTTT
>TRBJ2-1|TRBV18|15|-|-
CASSPGQGHYNEQFF
TGTGCCAGCTCACCTGGGCAGGGACACTACAATGAGCAGTTCTTC